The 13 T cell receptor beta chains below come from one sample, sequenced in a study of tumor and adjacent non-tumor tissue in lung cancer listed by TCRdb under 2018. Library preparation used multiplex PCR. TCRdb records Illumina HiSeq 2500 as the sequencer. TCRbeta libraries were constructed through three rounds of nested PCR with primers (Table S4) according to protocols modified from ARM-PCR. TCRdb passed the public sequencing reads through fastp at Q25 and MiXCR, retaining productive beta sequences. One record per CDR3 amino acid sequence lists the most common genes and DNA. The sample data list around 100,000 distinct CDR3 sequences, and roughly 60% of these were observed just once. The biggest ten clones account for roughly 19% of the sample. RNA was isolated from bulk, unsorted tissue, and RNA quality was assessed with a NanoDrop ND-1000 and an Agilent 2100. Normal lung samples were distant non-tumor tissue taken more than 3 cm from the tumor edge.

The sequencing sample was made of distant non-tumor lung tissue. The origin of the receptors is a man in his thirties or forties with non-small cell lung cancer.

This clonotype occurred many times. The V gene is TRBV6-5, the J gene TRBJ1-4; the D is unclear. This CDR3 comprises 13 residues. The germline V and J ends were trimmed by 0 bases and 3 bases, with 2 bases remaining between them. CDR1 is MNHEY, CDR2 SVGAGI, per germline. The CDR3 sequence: CASSYSSNEKLFF. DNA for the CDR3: TGTGCCAGCAGTTACTCGTCTAATGAAAAACTGTTTTTT.

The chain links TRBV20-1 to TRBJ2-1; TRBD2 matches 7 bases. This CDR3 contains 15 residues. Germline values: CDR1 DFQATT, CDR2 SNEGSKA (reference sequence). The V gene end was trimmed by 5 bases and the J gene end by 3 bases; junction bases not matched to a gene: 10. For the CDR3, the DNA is TGCAGTGCTCCCTCTCGCGGGGGTAACTACAATGAGCAGTTCTTC. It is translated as CSAPSRGGNYNEQFF.

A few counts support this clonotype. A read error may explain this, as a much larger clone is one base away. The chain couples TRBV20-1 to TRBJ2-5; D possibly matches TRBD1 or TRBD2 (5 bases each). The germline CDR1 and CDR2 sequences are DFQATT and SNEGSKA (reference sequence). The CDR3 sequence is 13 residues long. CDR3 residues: CSAREPGPEAHHF. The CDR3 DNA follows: TGCAGTGCTAGAGAACCGGGACCGGAGGCCCACCACTTC.

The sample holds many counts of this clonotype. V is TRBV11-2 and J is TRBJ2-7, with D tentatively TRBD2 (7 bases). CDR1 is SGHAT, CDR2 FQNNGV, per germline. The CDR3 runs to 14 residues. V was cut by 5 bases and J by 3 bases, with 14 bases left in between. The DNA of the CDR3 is TGTGCCAGCAGCCTATGGGGGGGCCTCTACGAGCAGTACTTC. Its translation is CASSLWGGLYEQYF.

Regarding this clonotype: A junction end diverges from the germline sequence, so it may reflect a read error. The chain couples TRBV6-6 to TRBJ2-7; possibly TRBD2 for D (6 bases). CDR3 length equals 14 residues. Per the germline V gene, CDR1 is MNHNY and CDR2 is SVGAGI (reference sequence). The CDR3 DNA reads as TGTGCCAGCAGTTACTCGGGACTCTCCTGCGAGCAGTATTTC. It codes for CASSYSGLSCEQYF.

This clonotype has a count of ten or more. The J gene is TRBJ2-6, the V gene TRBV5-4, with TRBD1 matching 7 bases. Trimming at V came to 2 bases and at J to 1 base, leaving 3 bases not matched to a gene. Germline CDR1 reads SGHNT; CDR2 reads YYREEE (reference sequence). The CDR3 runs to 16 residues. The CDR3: CASSFRGWSGANVLTF. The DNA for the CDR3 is TGTGCCAGCAGCTTCAGGGGGTGGTCTGGGGCCAACGTCCTGACTTTC. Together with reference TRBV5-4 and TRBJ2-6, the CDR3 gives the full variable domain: ETGVTQSPTHLIKTRGQQVTLRCSSQSGHNTVSWYQQALGQGPQFIFQYYREEENGRGNFPPRFSGLQFPNYSSELNVNALELDDSALYLCASSFRGWSGANVLTFGAGSRLTVL.

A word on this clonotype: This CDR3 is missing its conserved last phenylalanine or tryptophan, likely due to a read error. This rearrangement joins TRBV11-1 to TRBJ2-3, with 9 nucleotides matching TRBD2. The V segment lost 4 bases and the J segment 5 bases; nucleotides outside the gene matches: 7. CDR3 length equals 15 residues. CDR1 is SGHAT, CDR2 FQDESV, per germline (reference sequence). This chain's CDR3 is CASSWGLAQGDTQYL. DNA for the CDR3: TGTGCCAGCAGCTGGGGACTAGCCCAGGGAGATACGCAGTATTTA.

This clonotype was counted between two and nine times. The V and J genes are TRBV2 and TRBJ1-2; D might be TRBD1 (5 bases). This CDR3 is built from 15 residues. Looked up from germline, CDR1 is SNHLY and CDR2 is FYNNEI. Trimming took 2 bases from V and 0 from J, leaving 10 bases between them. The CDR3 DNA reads TGTGCCAGCAGTGAATGGTCGACAGCTAACTATGGCTACACCTTC. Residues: CASSEWSTANYGYTF.

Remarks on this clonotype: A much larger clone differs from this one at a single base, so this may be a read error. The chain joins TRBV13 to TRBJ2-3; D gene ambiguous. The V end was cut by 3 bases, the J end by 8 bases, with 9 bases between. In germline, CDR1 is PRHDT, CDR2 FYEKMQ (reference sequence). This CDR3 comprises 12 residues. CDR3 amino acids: CASSLAGFTQYF. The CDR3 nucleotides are TGTGCCAGCAGCTTGGCCGGATTTACGCAGTATTTT.

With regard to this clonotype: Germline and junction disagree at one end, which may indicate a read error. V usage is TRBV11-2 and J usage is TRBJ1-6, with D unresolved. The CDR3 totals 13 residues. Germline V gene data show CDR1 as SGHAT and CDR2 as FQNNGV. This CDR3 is CANSFTENSPLHF. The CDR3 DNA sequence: TGTGCCAACAGCTTCACAGAGAATTCACCTCTCCACTTT.

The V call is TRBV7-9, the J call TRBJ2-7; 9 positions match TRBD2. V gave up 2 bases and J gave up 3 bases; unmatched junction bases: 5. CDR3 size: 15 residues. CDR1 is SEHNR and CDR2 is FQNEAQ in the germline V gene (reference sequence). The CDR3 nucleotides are TGTGCCAGCAGCTTAAGGACTAGCGAGAACTACGAGCAGTACTTC. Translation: CASSLRTSENYEQYF.

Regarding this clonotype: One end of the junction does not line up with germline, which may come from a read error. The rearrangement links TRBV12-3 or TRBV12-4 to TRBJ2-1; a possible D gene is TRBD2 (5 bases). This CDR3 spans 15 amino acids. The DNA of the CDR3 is TGTGCCAGCAGTTTCTCGGGGAGCTCCTATAATGAGCAGTTCTTC. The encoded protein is CASSFSGSSYNEQFF.

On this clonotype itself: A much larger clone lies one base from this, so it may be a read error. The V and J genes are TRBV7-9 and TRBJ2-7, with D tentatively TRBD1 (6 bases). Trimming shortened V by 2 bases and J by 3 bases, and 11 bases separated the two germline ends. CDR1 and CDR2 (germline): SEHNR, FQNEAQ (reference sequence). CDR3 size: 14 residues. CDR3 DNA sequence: TGTGCCAGCAGCTTACGGACAGATATCTACGAGCAGTACTTC. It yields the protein CASSLRTDIYEQYF.